This T cell receptor (beta chain) was sequenced for a study of T and B cells in COVID-19 patients. Blood genomic DNA input for TRB amplification was roughly 230-550 ng. V lost 0 bases, J lost 7 bases, and 12 bases lay in between. The CDR3 has 14 amino acids. Looked up from germline, CDR1 is LNHNV and CDR2 is YYDKDF (reference sequence). TRB rearrangements were amplified by multiplex PCR with BIOMED2 TRB-A/B primers. TCRdb processed the multiplex PCR reads anew with MiXCR; each CDR3 protein has one entry. The sample includes roughly 15,000 distinct CDR3 sequences, roughly 26% seen only once; the top ten take 7%.

The chain combines TRBV15 with TRBJ1-2; D uncertain. Material for sequencing was blood. This TCR was recovered from a human donor who had recovered from COVID-19. The CDR3 bases are TGTGCCACCAGCAGAGAACCCGGACTGGGTGGCTACACCTTC. Encoded protein: CATSREPGLGGYTF.